This is a list of T cell receptor beta chains from one sample in a study of T cell responses to AZD1222 COVID-19 vaccine. Assay: immunoSEQ multiplex PCR; the TCRdb copy retains only in-frame clones and omits some. The data hold approximately 150,000 clones, with 85% to 95% observed a single time. The source was peripheral blood, collected on day 0 of AZD1222 vaccination. The receptors originated from an adult in good health. CDR3s leave out the opening cysteine and the closing phenylalanine or tryptophan. Each record gives: J gene, V gene, D gene, CDR3 protein. A D gene is named only where the DNA matches it firmly.

TRBJ1-1	TRBV27	NA	ASSLGTVNTEAF
TRBJ2-1	TRBV27	TRBD2	ASGTSGAYNEQF
TRBJ2-7	TRBV15	NA	ATSRDLAGAASEQY
TRBJ1-1	TRBV7-8	NA	ASSLEQSTEAF
TRBJ1-4	TRBV15	NA	ATSRLGGTNEKLF
TRBJ2-4	TRBV20-1	NA	SLLRGNIQY
TRBJ2-1	TRBV5-1	TRBD1	ASSSGQGLYNEQF
TRBJ2-1	TRBV9	TRBD2	ASSAPQGGETSGYNEQF
TRBJ1-2	TRBV18	NA	ASSLRSGTNYGYT
TRBJ2-1	TRBV5-4	NA	ASTKDRPDNEQF
TRBJ2-7	TRBV6-2/TRBV6-3	NA	ASSQGGEQY
TRBJ2-5	TRBV6-1	NA	ASSEGATIGTQY
TRBJ1-4	TRBV5-4	NA	ASSTQGLPNEKLF
TRBJ2-7	TRBV12-3/TRBV12-4	TRBD1	ASSGQAFGEQY
TRBJ2-1	TRBV3-1/TRBV3-2	NA	ASSHGLSASHGNEQF
TRBJ2-7	TRBV9	TRBD2	ASSVTSGPYEQY
TRBJ1-3	TRBV27	NA	ASMGAKAGNTIY
TRBJ1-4	TRBV24-1	NA	ATSDVREKLF
TRBJ1-5	TRBV9	NA	ASSVWGNQPQH
TRBJ1-2	TRBV9	NA	ASSAGLTESYGYT
TRBJ2-7	TRBV11-1	TRBD1	ASGDSSYEQY
TRBJ1-5	TRBV19	NA	ASSISGFQPQH
TRBJ2-6	TRBV29-1	TRBD2	SVSGGGANVLT
TRBJ2-7	TRBV7-8	TRBD1	ASSLGGQSNYEQY
TRBJ2-1	TRBV6-5	TRBD2	ASSSGLAGGNEQF
TRBJ2-3	TRBV4-3	NA	ASSQEWSGRGVLDTQY
TRBJ1-2	TRBV5-1	NA	ASTGEHGYT
TRBJ2-3	TRBV28	NA	ASSPDGSTDTQY
TRBJ1-1	TRBV7-2	NA	ASSLVAGGGKIPEAF
TRBJ2-7	TRBV14	TRBD1	ASSRQGYEQY
TRBJ2-7	TRBV9	TRBD1	ASSGEGQGKQY
TRBJ1-4	TRBV15	NA	ATSRDRGKEKLF
TRBJ2-1	TRBV4-1	NA	ASSQESLENNEQF
TRBJ2-1	TRBV7-3	TRBD2	ASSLKAPGLAGGRDNEQF
TRBJ2-5	TRBV11-3	TRBD2	ASSLGAGGQETQY
TRBJ1-1	TRBV7-9	NA	ASSFPGTEAF
TRBJ1-4	TRBV5-1	NA	ASSLAGNEKLF
TRBJ1-1	TRBV19	TRBD1	ASSRDRGSEAF
TRBJ1-2	TRBV7-2	TRBD1	ASSLATGGVYGYT
TRBJ1-1	TRBV4-1	TRBD1	ASSYSTTGVKAEAF
TRBJ1-2	TRBV6-5	NA	ASSYSAGYGYT